The clone carrying this T cell receptor (beta chain) was recorded many times. Its antigen remains unidentified. The V gene lost 5 bases and the J gene lost 0 bases, with 17 bases spanning the gap. This CDR3 has 17 residues. Germline loops: CDR1 SGHVS, CDR2 FNYEAQ. TCRdb re-called the reads through MiXCR, storing one row per CDR3 protein. The top ten clones hold over 12% of a sample with hundreds of thousands of distinct CDR3 sequences, about a third of them seen once. This entry is derived from a study of T cell repertoires in cytomegalovirus infection. About the research overall: CMV epitopes used comprised recently identified HLA-C-restricted ones and well-studied HLA-B-restricted ones. Shared public TCR beta signatures pointed to both CMV infection and a matching HLA type. Study outcomes and limitations: Predominance within the ex vivo response was attributable to HLA-C-restricted CMV-specific TCR beta clonotypes.

Sequenced material: cultured CD8+ T cells from PBMCs, taken from culture after CMV antigen stimulation. This sequence originates from a human donor in good health (CMV status not recorded). Some clones in this sample may be carry-over from other donors' samples. The gene calls are TRBV7-6 and TRBJ1-5; no reliable D call. The CDR3 is CASSPVLGDYSNQPQHF. In nucleotides, the CDR3 is TGTGCCAGCAGCCCAGTTTTGGGAGATTATAGCAATCAGCCCCAGCATTTT.